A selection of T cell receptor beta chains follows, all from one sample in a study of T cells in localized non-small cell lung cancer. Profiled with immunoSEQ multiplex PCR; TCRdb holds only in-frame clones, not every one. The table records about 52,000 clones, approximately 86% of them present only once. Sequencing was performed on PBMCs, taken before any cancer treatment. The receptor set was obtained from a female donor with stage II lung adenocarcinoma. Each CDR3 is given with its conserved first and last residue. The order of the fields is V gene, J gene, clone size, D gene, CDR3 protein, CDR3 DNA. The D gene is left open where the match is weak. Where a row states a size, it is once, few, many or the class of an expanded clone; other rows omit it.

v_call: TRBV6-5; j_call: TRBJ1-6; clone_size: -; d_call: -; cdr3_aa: CASSYGSDNYNSPLHF; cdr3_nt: TGTGCCAGCAGTTACGGGTCAGATAATTATAATTCACCCCTCCACTTT
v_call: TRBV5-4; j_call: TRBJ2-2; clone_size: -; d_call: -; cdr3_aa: CASSSGPRLDAYSGELFF; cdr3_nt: TGTGCCAGCAGCTCTGGCCCGCGACTAGACGCATATTCCGGGGAGCTGTTTTTT
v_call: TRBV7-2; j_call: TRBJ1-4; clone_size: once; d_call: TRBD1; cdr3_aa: CASSRTGTGGRTNEKLFF; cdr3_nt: TGTGCCAGCAGCCGAACCGGGACAGGGGGCAGGACTAATGAAAAACTGTTTTTT
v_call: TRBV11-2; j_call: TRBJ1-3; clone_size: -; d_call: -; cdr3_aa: CASSLAGGLEDTIYF; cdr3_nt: TGTGCCAGCAGCTTAGCTGGGGGGCTGGAGGACACCATATATTTT
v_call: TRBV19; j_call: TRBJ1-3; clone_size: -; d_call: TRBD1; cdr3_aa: CASSMGQVSGNTIYF; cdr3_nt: TGTGCCAGTAGTATGGGACAGGTCTCTGGAAACACCATATATTTT
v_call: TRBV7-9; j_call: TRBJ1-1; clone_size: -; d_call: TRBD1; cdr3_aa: CASSKEGAALEAFF; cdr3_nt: TGTGCCAGCAGCAAAGAGGGGGCTGCGCTTGAAGCTTTCTTT
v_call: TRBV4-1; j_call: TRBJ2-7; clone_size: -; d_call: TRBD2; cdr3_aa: CASSQAGLGSREQYF; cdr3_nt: TGCGCCAGCAGCCAAGCGGGACTAGGTTCCCGCGAGCAGTACTTC
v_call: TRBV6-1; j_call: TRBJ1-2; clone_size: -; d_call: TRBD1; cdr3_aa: CASSEAGQGVYGYTF; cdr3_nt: TGTGCCAGCAGTGAAGCGGGACAGGGGGTATATGGCTACACCTTC
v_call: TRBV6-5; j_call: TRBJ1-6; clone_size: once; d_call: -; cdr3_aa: CASSYSLSQGNSPLHF; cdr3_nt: TGTGCCAGCAGTTACTCTCTATCCCAGGGGAATTCACCCCTCCACTTT
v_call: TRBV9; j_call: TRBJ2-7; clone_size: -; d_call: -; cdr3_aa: CASSVEAYEQYF; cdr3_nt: TGTGCCAGCAGCGTAGAAGCCTACGAGCAGTACTTC
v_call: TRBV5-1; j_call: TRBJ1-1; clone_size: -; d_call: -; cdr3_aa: CASSLVSENTEAFF; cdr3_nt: TGCGCCAGCAGCTTGGTTTCCGAGAACACTGAAGCTTTCTTT
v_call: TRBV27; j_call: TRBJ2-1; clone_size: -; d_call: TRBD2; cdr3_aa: CASSPTSGVHYNEQFF; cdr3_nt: TGTGCCAGCAGCCCGACTAGCGGGGTACACTACAATGAGCAGTTCTTC
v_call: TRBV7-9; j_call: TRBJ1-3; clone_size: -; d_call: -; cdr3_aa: CASSLLGNSGNTIYF; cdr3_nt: TGTGCCAGCAGCTTATTAGGAAACTCTGGAAACACCATATATTTT
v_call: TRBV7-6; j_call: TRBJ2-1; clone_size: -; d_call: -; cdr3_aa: CASSEGLSYNEQFF; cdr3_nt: TGTGCCAGCAGCGAGGGACTCTCCTACAATGAGCAGTTCTTC
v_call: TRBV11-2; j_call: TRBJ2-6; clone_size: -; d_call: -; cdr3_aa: CASRPPGKGANVLTF; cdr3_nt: TGTGCCAGCAGACCTCCTGGCAAGGGGGCCAACGTCCTGACTTTC
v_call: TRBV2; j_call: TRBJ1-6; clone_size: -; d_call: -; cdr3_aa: CASSLRWDINSPLHF; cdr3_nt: TGTGCCAGCAGCCTCCGTTGGGACATTAATTCACCCCTCCACTTT
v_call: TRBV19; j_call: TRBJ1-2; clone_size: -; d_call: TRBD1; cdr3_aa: CASSTRQGGQKPGGYTF; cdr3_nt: TGTGCCAGTAGTACTCGACAGGGGGGGCAAAAGCCTGGTGGCTACACCTTC
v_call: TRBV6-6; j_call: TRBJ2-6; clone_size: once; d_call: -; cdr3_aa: CASSYNSGANVLTF; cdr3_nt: TGTGCCAGCAGTTACAACTCTGGGGCCAACGTCCTGACTTTC
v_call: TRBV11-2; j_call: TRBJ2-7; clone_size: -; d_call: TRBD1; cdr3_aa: CASSLRTGAYEQYF; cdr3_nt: TGTGCCAGCAGCTTACGGACAGGAGCCTACGAGCAGTACTTC
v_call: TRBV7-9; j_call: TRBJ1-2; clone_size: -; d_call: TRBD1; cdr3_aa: CASSLEQGAGYTF; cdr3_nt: TGTGCCAGCAGCTTAGAGCAGGGGGCTGGCTACACCTTC
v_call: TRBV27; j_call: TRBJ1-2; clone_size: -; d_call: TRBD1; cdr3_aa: CASRLTGEGYGYTF; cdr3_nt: TGTGCCAGCAGACTGACAGGGGAGGGCTATGGCTACACCTTC
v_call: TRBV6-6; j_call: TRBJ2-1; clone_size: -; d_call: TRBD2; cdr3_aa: CASSYGGAYNEQFF; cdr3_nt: TGTGCCAGCAGTTACGGGGGGGCCTACAATGAGCAGTTCTTC
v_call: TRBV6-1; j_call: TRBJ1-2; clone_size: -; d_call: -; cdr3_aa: CASGNSYGYTF; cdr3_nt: TGTGCCAGTGGGAACAGCTATGGCTACACCTTC
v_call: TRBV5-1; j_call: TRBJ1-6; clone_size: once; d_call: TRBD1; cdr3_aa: CASSLLTGEGSPLHF; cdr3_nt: TGCGCCAGCAGCTTGCTGACAGGGGAGGGTTCACCCCTCCACTTT
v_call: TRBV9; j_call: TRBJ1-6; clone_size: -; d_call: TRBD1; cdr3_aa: CASSGGQGDNSPLHF; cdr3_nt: TGTGCCAGCAGCGGAGGACAGGGGGATAATTCACCCCTCCACTTT
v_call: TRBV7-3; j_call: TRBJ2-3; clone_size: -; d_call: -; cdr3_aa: CASSLLVGADTQYF; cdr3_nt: TGTGCCAGCAGCTTATTAGTGGGGGCAGATACGCAGTATTTT
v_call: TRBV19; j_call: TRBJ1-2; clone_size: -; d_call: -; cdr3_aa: CASSVEVYGYTF; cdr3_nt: TGTGCCAGTAGTGTCGAGGTCTATGGCTACACCTTC
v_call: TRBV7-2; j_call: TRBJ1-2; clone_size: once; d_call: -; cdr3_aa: CASSLGAGDEYGYTF; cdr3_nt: TGTGCCAGCAGCTTAGGGGCAGGGGACGAATATGGCTACACCTTC
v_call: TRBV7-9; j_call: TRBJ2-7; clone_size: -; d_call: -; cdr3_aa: CASSLTGTHPYEQYF; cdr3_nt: TGTGCCAGCAGCCTAACCGGGACACACCCCTACGAGCAGTACTTC
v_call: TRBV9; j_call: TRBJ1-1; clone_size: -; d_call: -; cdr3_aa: CASNPPSANEAFF; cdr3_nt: TGTGCCAGCAACCCCCCCTCAGCAAATGAAGCTTTCTTT
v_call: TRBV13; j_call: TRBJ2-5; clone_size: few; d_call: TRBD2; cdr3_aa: CASSPPRIAGTETQYF; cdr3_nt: TGTGCCAGCAGCCCCCCGCGGATAGCGGGGACCGAGACCCAGTACTTC
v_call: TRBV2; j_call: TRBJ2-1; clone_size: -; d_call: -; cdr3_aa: CASKLEVSYNEQFF; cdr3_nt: TGTGCCAGCAAGCTGGAAGTCTCCTACAATGAGCAGTTCTTC
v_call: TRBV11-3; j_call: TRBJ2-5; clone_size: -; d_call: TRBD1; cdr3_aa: CASSADREETQYF; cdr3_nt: TGTGCCAGCAGCGCCGACAGGGAAGAGACCCAGTACTTC
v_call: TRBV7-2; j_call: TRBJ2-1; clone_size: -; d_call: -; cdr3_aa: CASSLGMRLSSYNEQFF; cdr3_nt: TGTGCCAGCAGCTTGGGAATGCGACTGAGCTCCTACAATGAGCAGTTCTTC
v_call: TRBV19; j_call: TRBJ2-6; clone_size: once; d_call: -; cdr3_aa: CASSPSGPSSGANVLTF; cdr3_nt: TGTGCCAGTAGTCCCTCGGGACCGAGCTCTGGGGCCAACGTCCTGACTTTC
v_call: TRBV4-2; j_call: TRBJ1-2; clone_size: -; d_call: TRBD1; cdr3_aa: CASSQDYRGNYGYTF; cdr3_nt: TGTGCCAGCAGCCAAGATTACAGGGGGAACTATGGCTACACCTTC
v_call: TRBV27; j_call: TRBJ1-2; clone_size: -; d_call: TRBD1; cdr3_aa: CASSLVASGGRYGYTF; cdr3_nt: TGTGCCAGCAGTTTAGTGGCGTCAGGGGGTCGCTATGGCTACACCTTC
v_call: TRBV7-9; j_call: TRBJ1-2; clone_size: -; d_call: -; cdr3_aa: CASSPASSYYGYTF; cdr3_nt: TGTGCCAGCAGCCCGGCGAGTTCCTACTATGGCTACACCTTC
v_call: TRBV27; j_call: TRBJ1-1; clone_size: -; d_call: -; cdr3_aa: CASSLHLNTEAFF; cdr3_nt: TGTGCCAGCAGTTTACACCTGAACACTGAAGCTTTCTTT
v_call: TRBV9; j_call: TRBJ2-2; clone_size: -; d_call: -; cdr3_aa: CASSVYGGTGELFF; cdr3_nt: TGTGCCAGCAGCGTATACGGGGGAACCGGGGAGCTGTTTTTT
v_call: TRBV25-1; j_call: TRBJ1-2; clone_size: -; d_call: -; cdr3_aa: CASSELYGGYTF; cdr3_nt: TGTGCCAGCAGTGAATTGTATGGAGGCTACACCTTC
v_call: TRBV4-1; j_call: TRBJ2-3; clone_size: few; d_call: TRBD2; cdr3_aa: CASSQQRLAGGTTDTQYF; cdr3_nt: TGCGCCAGCAGCCAACAAAGACTAGCGGGGGGGACCACAGATACGCAGTATTTT
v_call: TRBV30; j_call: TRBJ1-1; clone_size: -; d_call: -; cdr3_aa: CGGGNTEAFF; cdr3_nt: TGTGGTGGGGGAAACACTGAAGCTTTCTTT
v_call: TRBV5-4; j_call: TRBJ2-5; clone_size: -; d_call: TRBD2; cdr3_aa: CASSPTGGNQETQYF; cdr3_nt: TGTGCCAGCAGCCCGACGGGGGGTAACCAAGAGACCCAGTACTTC
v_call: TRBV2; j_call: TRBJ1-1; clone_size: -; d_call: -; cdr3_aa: CASSRLGTEAFF; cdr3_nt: TGTGCCAGCAGCCGGTTGGGCACTGAAGCTTTCTTT
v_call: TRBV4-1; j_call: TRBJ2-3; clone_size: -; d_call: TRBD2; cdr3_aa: CASSQARLAGGLDRTQYF; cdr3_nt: TGCGCCAGCAGCCAAGCCCGGCTAGCGGGGGGGTTGGATCGTACGCAGTATTTT
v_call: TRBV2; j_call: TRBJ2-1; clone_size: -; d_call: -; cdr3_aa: CASSDDAFEQFF; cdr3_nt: TGTGCCAGCAGTGATGACGCCTTTGAGCAGTTCTTC
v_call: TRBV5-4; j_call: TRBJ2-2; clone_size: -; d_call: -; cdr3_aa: CASSFSGGDTGELFF; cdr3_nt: TGTGCCAGCAGCTTCTCCGGGGGAGACACCGGGGAGCTGTTTTTT
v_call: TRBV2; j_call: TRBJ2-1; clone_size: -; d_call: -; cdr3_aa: CASSEGQRQLLLNNEQFF; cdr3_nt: TGTGCCAGCAGTGAAGGTCAGCGTCAACTACTCCTGAACAATGAGCAGTTCTTC
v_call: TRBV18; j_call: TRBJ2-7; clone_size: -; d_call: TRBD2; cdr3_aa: CASSLAANIYEQYF; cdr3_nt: TGCGCCAGCTCACTAGCGGCAAATATCTACGAGCAGTACTTC
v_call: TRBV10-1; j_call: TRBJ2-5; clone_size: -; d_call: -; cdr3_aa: CASIPWGDGETQYF; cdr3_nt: TGCGCCAGCATTCCCTGGGGGGACGGAGAGACCCAGTACTTC
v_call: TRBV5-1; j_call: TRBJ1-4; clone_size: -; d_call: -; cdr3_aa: CASSLQLGDEKLFF; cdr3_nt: TGCGCCAGCAGCTTGCAACTTGGGGATGAAAAACTGTTTTTT
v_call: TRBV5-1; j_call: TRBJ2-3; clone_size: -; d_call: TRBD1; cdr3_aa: CASSVSGTGSTDTQYF; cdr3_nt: TGCGCCAGCAGCGTATCCGGGACAGGGAGCACAGATACGCAGTATTTT